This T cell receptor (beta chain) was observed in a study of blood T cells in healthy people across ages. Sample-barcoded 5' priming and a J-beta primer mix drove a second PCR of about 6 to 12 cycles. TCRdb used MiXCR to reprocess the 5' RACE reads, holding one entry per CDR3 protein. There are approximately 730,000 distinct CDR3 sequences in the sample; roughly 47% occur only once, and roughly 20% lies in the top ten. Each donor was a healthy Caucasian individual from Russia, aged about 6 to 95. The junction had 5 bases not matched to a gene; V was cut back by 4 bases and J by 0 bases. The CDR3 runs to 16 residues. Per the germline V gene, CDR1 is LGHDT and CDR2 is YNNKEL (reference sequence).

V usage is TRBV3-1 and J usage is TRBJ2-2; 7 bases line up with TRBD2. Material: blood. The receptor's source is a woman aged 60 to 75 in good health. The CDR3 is CASSPLGGSNTGELFF. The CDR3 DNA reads TGTGCCAGCAGCCCCCTGGGAGGGTCGAACACCGGGGAGCTGTTTTTT.